Detailed here is one T cell receptor (beta chain). Under the authors' procedure: Estimated nucleated cell counts came from reference gene primer amplification. Only in-frame clones appear in the TCRdb table, and some are missing; sequencing was by immunoSEQ multiplex PCR. V and J calls plus clone size are reproduced from that table; the DNA served to infer D and trimming. The sample lists fewer than 300,000 clones, approximately 85% occurring once. Germline V gene lookup returns CDR1 MDHEN and CDR2 SYDVKM. Deletions cut 6 bases from V and 8 bases from J, with 19 bases between. This CDR3 is built from 15 residues. This record comes from a study of blood T cell repertoires in COVID-19. As for the study in general: Some COVID-19 samples were acute and others convalescent; all came from the United States, Italy and Spain. PBMCs, B-cell-depleted T cells, or T cells provided the cDNA or gDNA that made up the material.

The sequence was collected from a man aged 45-60 years with active or convalescent COVID-19. The genes are TRBV28 and TRBJ1-4; no firm D call. Input material: peripheral blood. The CDR3 here is CASSTTGIQWEKLFF. CDR3 DNA sequence: TGTGCCAGCAGCACCACCGGGATTCAATGGGAAAAACTGTTTTTT.